This TCR beta chain derives from a study of blood T cells in healthy people across ages. This clonotype was seen repeatedly, ten times or more. Germline CDR1 LGHNA, CDR2 YNFKEQ. The V gene lost 0 bases and the J gene lost 7 bases, with 17 bases spanning the gap. The CDR3 has 16 amino acids. Then a second PCR, running roughly 7 to 12 cycles, was carried out with a sample-barcoded 5' primer and a J-beta primer mix. TCRdb called the 5' RACE reads again in MiXCR, with one record for every CDR3 protein. The sample yields 1.5 million or so distinct CDR3 sequences, around 40% seen once. This rearrangement joins TRBV4-2 to TRBJ2-3; D might be TRBD2 (5 bases). Source material: blood. This sequence originates from a woman between 18 and 30 years old in good health. DNA of the CDR3: TGTGCCAGCAGCCAAGAAGGCAGCGGCACGTCTAATACGCAGTATTTT. The encoded protein is CASSQEGSGTSNTQYF.